This TCR beta chain is from a study of cytomegalovirus exposure and HLA in healthy donors. Study-wide background: About 85 million unique TCRs from HLA-typed donors were held in an early release of data.

Trimming removed 6 bases at V and 5 bases at J, with 19 bases between. The CDR3 is 15 amino acids. Per germline, CDR1 SGHVS and CDR2 FQNEAQ. The PCR contained 60 Vbeta and 13 Jbeta primers. Some clones are missing from TCRdb's copy, which holds only in-frame ones; the method was immunoSEQ multiplex PCR. The sample shows 110,000 or so clones, 74% of them seen only once. In the case of this clone: Its antigen remains unknown.

Overall study findings and caveats: V- and J-gene trimming in TCR beta was tied to a missense DCLRE1C variant by an analysis performed later. Investigators reported 164 TCR beta chains as tied to cytomegalovirus.

This chain joins TRBV7-8 and TRBJ2-5; tentative D call: TRBD2 (7 bases). The sequence was obtained from a woman aged 40 to 50 in good health and CMV-seropositive. The specimen was PBMCs. In DNA, the CDR3 is TGTGCCAGCAGAAAGGGGTCGGGGGGCGGGGAGACCCAGTACTTC. Translation: CASRKGSGGGETQYF. Full variable domain (rest looked up from reference TRBV7-8 and TRBJ2-5): GAGVSQSPRYKVAKRGQDVALRCDPISGHVSLFWYQQALGQGPEFLTYFQNEAQLDKSGLPSDRFFAERPEGSVSTLKIQRTQQEDSAVYLCASRKGSGGGETQYFGPGTRLLVL.